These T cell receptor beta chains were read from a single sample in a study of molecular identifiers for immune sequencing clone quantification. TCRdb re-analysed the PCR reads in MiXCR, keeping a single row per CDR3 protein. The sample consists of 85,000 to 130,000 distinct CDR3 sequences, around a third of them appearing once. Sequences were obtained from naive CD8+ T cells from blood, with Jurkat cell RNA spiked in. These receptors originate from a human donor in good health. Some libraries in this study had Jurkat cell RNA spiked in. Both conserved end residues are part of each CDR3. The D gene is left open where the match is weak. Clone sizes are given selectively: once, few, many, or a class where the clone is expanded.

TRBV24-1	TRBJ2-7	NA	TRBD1	TGTGCCACCAGTGATTTAACCACCGGGACAGACGAGCAGTACTTC	CATSDLTTGTDEQYF
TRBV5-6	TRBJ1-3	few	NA	TGTGCCAGCAGCTTGGAGCGACGGGGGGTCGGAAACACCATATATTTT	CASSLERRGVGNTIYF
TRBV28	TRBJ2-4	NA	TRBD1	TGTGCCAGCGCTAAACAGGGGGACATTCAGTACTTC	CASAKQGDIQYF
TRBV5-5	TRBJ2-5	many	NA	TGTGCCAGCAGCTTGGCCTGGGCCCAAGAGACCCAGTACTTC	CASSLAWAQETQYF
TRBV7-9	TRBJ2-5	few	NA	TGTGCCAGCAGCCGGTTCCTTCAAGAGACCCAGTACTTC	CASSRFLQETQYF
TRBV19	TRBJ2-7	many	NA	TGTGCCAGTAGTCCGAGGGTATTTGTGGACGAGCAGTACTTC	CASSPRVFVDEQYF
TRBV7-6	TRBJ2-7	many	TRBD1	TGTGCCAGCAGCCCCGGGACAGGGGGCTTCTACGAGCAGTACTTC	CASSPGTGGFYEQYF
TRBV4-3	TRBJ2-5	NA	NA	TGCGCCAGCAGCCAAGGTTTGGGTTTAGCGACCCAGTACTTC	CASSQGLGLATQYF
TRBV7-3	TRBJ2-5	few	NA	TGTGCCAGCAGCCCAACTCCGGGACGAGGAGAGACCCAGTACTTC	CASSPTPGRGETQYF
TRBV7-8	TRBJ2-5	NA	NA	TGTACCAGCAGCTCAAAAAGACAGTACGAAAGGAAGACCCAGTACTTC	CTSSSKRQYERKTQYF
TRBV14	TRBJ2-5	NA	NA	TGTGCCAGCAGCCAAGCCACCCGGGTCCAGCCCCAAGAGACCCAGAACTTC	CASSQATRVQPQETQNF
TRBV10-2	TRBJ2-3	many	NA	TGCGCCAGCAGAACAGGGAGTGGAGATACGCAGTATTTT	CASRTGSGDTQYF
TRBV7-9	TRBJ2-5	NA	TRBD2	TGTGCCAGCAACTCAAGCGGGAGTCGTCAAGAGACCCAGTACTTC	CASNSSGSRQETQYF
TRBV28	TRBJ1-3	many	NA	TGTGCCAGCAGTTTACCTGGTGGAAACACCATATATTTT	CASSLPGGNTIYF
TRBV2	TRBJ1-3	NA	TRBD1	TGTGCCAGCAGAGGACAGGGCTCTGGAAACACCATATATTTT	CASRGQGSGNTIYF
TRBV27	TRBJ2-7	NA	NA	TGTGCCAGCAGTTCGGCTTATGGAGGATACGAGCAGTACTTC	CASSSAYGGYEQYF
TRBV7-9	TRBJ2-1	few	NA	TGTGCCAGTGCGGACGACTACAATGAGCAGTTCTTC	CASADDYNEQFF
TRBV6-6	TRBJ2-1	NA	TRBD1	TGTGCCAGCAGTTTTGGGACAGGCTGGGATGAGCAGTTCTTC	CASSFGTGWDEQFF
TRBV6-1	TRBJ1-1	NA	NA	TGTGCCAGCAGTGGAGACTGGAACACTGAAGCTTTCTTT	CASSGDWNTEAFF
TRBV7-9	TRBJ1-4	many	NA	TGTGCCAGCAGCTTAGCAGTGATGGGTGGTGAAAAACTGTTTTTT	CASSLAVMGGEKLFF
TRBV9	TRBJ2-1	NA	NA	TGTGCCAGCAGCGTAGATCTTGCAGGCAGGGATGAGCAGTTCTTC	CASSVDLAGRDEQFF
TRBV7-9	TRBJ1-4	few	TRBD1	TGTGCCAGCACCACAGGGGGCCAAGGTGAAAAACTGTTTTTT	CASTTGGQGEKLFF
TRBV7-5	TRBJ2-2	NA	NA	NA	CISVPEASPGELFF
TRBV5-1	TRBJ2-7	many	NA	TGCGCCAGCAGCAGGGCCCGTGACGAGCAGTACTTC	CASSRARDEQYF
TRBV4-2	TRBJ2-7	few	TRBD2	TGTGCCAGCAGCACTAGCGGGAGGACCTACGAGCAGTACTTC	CASSTSGRTYEQYF
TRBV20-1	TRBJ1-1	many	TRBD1	TGCAGTGCTAGAGACGTCAGGGGGATGAACACTGAAGCTTTCTTT	CSARDVRGMNTEAFF
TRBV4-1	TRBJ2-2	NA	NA	TGCGCCAGCAGCCATATTCAGAGTCCTACCGGGGAGCTGTTTTTT	CASSHIQSPTGELFF
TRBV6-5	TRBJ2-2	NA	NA	TGTGCCAGCAGTTACTCGAGAGGGTTGAACACCGGGGAGCTGTTTTTT	CASSYSRGLNTGELFF
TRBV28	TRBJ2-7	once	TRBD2	TGTGCCAGCAAACCCCCGCGGACTAGCGGGAGGGCCTACAATGAGCAGTACTTC	CASKPPRTSGRAYNEQYF
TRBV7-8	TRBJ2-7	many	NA	TGTGCCAGCAGCCCGGCCGGGGACGAGCAGTACTTC	CASSPAGDEQYF
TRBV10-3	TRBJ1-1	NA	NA	TGTGCCATCAGTGAAACAGCCATGAACACTGAAGCTTTCTTT	CAISETAMNTEAFF
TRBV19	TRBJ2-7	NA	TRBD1	TGTGCCAGTAGTACAGGGACAGGGCGACCCTACGAGCAGTACTTC	CASSTGTGRPYEQYF
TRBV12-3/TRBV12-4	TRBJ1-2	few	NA	TGTGCCAGCAGCTCCCGAACTGGCCTCTATGGCTACACCTTC	CASSSRTGLYGYTF
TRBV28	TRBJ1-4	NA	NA	TGTGCCAGCAGTTCGCGGGAGGGGAATGAAAAACTGTTTTTT	CASSSREGNEKLFF
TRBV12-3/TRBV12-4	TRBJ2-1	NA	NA	TGTGCCAGCAGCTTAGAATCGGGACGGCATGCTGAGCAGTTCTTC	CASSLESGRHAEQFF
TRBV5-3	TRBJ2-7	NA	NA	TGTGCCAGCAGCTTGAGAGGGGACTACGAGCAGTACTTC	CASSLRGDYEQYF
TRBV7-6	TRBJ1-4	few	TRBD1	TGTGCCAGCAGCTTGGACAGGGGGCTTGAAAAACTGTTTTTT	CASSLDRGLEKLFF
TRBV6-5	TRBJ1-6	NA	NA	TGTGCCACCAGCCCTCAAGGCGCAAACTCACCCCTCCACTTT	CATSPQGANSPLHF
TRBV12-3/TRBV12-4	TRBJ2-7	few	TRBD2	TGTGCCAGCAGTTCAGACCTAGCGGGATTCTCCTACGAGCAGTACTTC	CASSSDLAGFSYEQYF
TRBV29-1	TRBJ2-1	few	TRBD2	TGCAGCGTTGGGCTAGCGGGAGCAAGCTATGAGCAGTTCTTC	CSVGLAGASYEQFF
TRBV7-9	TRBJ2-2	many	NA	TGTGCCAGCAGCTACCCAGTGATGGAGGTCCACACCGGGGAGCTGTTTTTT	CASSYPVMEVHTGELFF
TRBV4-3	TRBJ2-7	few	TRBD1	TGCGCCAGCAGCCAAGATGGGACAGAGAGCTCCTACGAGCAGTACTTC	CASSQDGTESSYEQYF
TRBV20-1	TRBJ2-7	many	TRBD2	TGCAGTGCCAAGCGGGAGGGGTACGAGCAGTACTTC	CSAKREGYEQYF
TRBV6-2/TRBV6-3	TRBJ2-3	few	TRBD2	TGTGCCAGCAGTTACCTAGCGGGGAGCACAGATACGCAGTATTTT	CASSYLAGSTDTQYF
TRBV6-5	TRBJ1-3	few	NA	TGTGCCAGCACGACTGGAAACACCATATATTTT	CASTTGNTIYF
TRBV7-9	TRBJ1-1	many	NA	TGTGCCAGCAGCTTAGGGGGTATTGGGACTGAAGCTTTCTTT	CASSLGGIGTEAFF